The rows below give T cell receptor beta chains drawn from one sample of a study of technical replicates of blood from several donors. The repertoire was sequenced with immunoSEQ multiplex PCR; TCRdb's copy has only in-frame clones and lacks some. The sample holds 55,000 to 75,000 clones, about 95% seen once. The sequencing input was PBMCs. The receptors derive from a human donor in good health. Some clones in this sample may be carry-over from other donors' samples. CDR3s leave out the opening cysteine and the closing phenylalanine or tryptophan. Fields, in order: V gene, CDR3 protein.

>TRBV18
ASSLQTDQPQH
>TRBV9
ASSVGFVPQGWGNTEAF
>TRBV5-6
ASRPTTGKYSPLH
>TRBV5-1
ASSLVPGSSNEQF
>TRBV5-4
ASSLYGAYGYT
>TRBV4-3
ASSQLTGSYNEQF
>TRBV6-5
ASSYGDRASGGYT
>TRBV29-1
SVAEDRGTQY
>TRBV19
ASSTGTGNEQF
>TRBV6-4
ASSPQPDLNEQF
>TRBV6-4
ASSEEGQGGSF
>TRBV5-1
ASSLAGGEQY
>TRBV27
ASYFRLAGVGTQY
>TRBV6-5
ASSRQGGVGYT
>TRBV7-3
ASSLMTSGGSTQY
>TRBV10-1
AKRDRGGNQPQH
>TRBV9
ASSVSGGAGGELF
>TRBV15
ATSREASAGSPLH
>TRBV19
ASSQSVNQPQH
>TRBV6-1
ASIEWDRAYNEQF
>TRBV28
AGGQGNYGYT
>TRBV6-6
ASSRSDRANYGYT
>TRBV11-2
ASRPLAGTRGELF
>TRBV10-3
AIRGTGGNTIY
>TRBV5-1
ASTLGGSSGNTIY
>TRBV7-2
ATRESYGYT
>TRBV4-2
ASSQDGTGVRETQY
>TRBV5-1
ASSQTGESPLH
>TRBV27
ASSVTGLYEQY
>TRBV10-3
AIRAGLALNTGELF
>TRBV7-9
ASSWSLGTGGGTQY
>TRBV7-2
ASSLWVVGANTEAF
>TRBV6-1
ASSLDRVGGYT
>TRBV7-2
ASSLSGTNTEAF
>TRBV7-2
ASSLLETQY
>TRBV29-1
SVGGWPGDEQY
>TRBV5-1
ASSYYRGQNYNEQF
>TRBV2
ASSGGTGKETQY
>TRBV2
ASSPTGGSQPQH
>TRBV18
ASSPRPGLHYGYT
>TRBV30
AWSSDRRNTEAF
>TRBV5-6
ASTTPLDSRFRYEQY
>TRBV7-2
ASSALAGVNNEQF
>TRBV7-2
ASSLVAGINEQF
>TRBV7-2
ASSLLGLAGTGSYNEQF